The clone carrying this T cell receptor beta chain came up many times. At least 3 on the Clinical Activity Score was recorded for ophthalmopathy patients, who also had NOSPECS grade at least 4 and duration under 3 months. The sample comes from a study of T cells in Graves' hyperthyroidism and ophthalmopathy. There were TCR beta CDR3 regions amplified from RNA transcripts. First-round RT-PCR with HTBI primers amplified the TCR CDR3 region. Via MiXCR, TCRdb re-called the multiplex PCR reads, giving one row per CDR3 protein. The sample has 350,000 or so distinct CDR3 sequences, around 18% seen once. J lost 8 bases, V lost 7 bases, and 7 bases had no gene match. Germline CDR1 is MNHEY and CDR2 is SVGAGI. The CDR3 extends over 12 amino acids.

The sample comprised blood. The sequence came from a woman aged 40 to 55 with Graves' ophthalmopathy. This rearrangement joins TRBV6-5 to TRBJ1-2; 7 nucleotides match TRBD1. Here the CDR3 DNA reads TGTGCCAGCACCTACGACAGGGCCGGCTACACCTTC. Amino acid sequence: CASTYDRAGYTF.